This TCR beta chain derives from a study of T cell changes during pregnancy in multiple sclerosis. TCRdb keeps only in-frame clones here, not all; method: immunoSEQ multiplex PCR. The sample records approximately 94,000 clones, about 90% being singletons. CDR3 length: 12 residues. V lost 4 bases, J lost 8 bases, and 4 bases stayed unmatched. CDR1 and CDR2 from the germline V gene are SGHRS and YFSETQ. This material consisted of peripheral blood, taken after pregnancy. This TCR came from a female donor with multiple sclerosis, enrolled in a pregnancy study. This chain connects TRBV5-1 to TRBJ1-2; 8 nucleotides agree with TRBD1. As DNA, the CDR3 is TGCGCCAGCAGCGGACAGGGCGACGGCTACACCTTC. Translation: CASSGQGDGYTF. Filled out from reference TRBV5-1 and TRBJ1-2, the complete variable domain reads KAGVTQTPRYLIKTRGQQVTLSCSPISGHRSVSWYQQTPGQGLQFLFEYFSETQRNKGNFPGRFSGRQFSNSRSEMNVSTLELGDSALYLCASSGQGDGYTFGSGTRLTVV.